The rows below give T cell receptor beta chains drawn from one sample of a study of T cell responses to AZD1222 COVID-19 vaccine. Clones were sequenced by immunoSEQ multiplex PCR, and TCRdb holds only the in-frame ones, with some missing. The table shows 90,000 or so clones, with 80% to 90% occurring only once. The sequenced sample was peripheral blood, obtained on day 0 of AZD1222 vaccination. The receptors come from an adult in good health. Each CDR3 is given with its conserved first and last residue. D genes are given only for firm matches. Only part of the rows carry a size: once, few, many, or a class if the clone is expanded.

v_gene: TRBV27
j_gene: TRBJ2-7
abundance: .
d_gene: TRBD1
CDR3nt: TGTGCCAGCAGTAAACTTCGGGACAGGGGGGGCTACGAGCAGTACTTC
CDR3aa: CASSKLRDRGGYEQYF

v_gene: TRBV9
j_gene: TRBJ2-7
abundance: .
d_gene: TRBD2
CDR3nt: TGTGCCAGCAGCGCGGGTTCGGCGGGAGGGGCCTACGAGCAGTACTTC
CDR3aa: CASSAGSAGGAYEQYF

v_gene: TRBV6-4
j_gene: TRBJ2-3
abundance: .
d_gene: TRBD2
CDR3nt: TGTGCCAGCGGTTTGACTAGCCGAGATACGCAGTATTTT
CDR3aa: CASGLTSRDTQYF

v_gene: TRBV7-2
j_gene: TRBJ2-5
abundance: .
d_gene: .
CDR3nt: TGTGCCAGCAGCTTAGAGGCAAACCAAGAGACCCAGTACTTC
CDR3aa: CASSLEANQETQYF

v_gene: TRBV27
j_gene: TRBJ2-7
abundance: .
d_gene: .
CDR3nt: TGTGCCAGCAGTTTCGGCAGGGCTGCAAACTACGAGCAGTACTTC
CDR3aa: CASSFGRAANYEQYF

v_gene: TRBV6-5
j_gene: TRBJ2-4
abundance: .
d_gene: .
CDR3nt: TGTGCCAGCAGTTACTCGGGCGGTGGGGGGAAAAACATTCAGTACTTC
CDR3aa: CASSYSGGGGKNIQYF

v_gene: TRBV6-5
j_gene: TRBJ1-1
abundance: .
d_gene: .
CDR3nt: TGTGCCAGCGGCCTCGGCGGGGTCGCTGAAGCTTTCTTT
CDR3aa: CASGLGGVAEAFF

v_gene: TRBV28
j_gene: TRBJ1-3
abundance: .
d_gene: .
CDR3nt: TGTGCCAGCAGTCCAGGGAGCTCTGGAAACACCATATATTTT
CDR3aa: CASSPGSSGNTIYF

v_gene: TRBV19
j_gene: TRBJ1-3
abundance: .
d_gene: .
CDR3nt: TGTGCCAGTAGTAACACACGGACGGGGGGAAACACCATATATTTT
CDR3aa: CASSNTRTGGNTIYF

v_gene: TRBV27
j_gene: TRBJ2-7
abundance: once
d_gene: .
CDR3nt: TGTGCCAGCAGTTTAAGGGGAGAATTGGACGAGCAGTACTTC
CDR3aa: CASSLRGELDEQYF